Sequencing of this T cell receptor beta chain was carried out in a study of blood T cell repertoires in COVID-19. Study as a whole: Sites across the United States, Italy and Spain contributed samples from acute and convalescent COVID-19. Nucleic acid was either cDNA or gDNA, and it came from T cells, B-cell-depleted T cells, or PBMCs.

Authors' data handling: Amplification with reference gene primers provided the estimates of nucleated cell counts. TCRdb's table, derived via immunoSEQ multiplex PCR, lists solely in-frame clones and lacks some. The V and J calls and clone size are taken from that table; D and trimming were inferred from the DNA. The sample records over 130,000 clones, 70% to 80% being singletons. This clone was seen a few times. The CDR3 length is 18 residues. V was pared by 2 bases and J by 1 base, with 14 bases of the junction left unmatched. Germline-derived CDR1 and CDR2 are GTSNPN and SVGIG (reference sequence).

The J gene is TRBJ1-5, the V gene TRBV30, with 7 bases fitting TRBD1. Sequencing was performed on peripheral blood. This receptor was identified in a woman older than 75 with active or convalescent COVID-19. The DNA of the CDR3 is TGTGCCTGGAGTCCCCTCGCGCCAGGGGGAGTAAGCAATCAGCCCCAGCATTTT. It yields the protein CAWSPLAPGGVSNQPQHF.